This T cell receptor (beta chain) emerged from a study of prognosis after radiotherapy for stage I lung cancer. Whole-study findings and limits: In patients who developed distant metastases, Shannon entropy measured after stereotactic body radiation therapy was lower, and baseline Shannon entropy was not associated with metastases.

In its sample, this clonotype was seen many times. As yet, its antigen is unknown. The germline gives CDR1 SGHVS, CDR2 FNYEAQ. V was shortened by 5 bases and J by 10 bases, with 17 bases between the two germline ends. The CDR3 extends over 13 amino acids. Amplicons of TCR beta CDR3 were generated from genomic DNA by two-round multiplex PCR. Gene-specific TRBV and TRBJ primers were used in PCR round one. A single record per CDR3 protein comes from TCRdb applying MiXCR to the multiplex PCR reads. Among approximately 35,000 distinct CDR3 sequences listed, 32% were seen once. Sequencing was performed on PBMCs, taken before or after stereotactic body radiation therapy (not recorded which). The J gene is TRBJ1-1, the V gene TRBV7-6; TRBD1 might be the D (6 bases). The sequence was obtained from a donor over 45 with non-small cell lung cancer. In nucleotides, the CDR3 is TGTGCCAGCAGCCTTAGAGGGGGGAGGGGAGCTTTCTTT. It encodes CASSLRGGRGAFF.